One TCR beta chain is described in this entry. The table lists this clone with a few counts. Its antigen specificity is not known. There are no base qualities to consult, and no much larger clone falls within one base. The sample originates from a study of beta chain features in type 1 diabetes (dated 2018 in TCRdb). As for the study more broadly: No differences in mean age, gender distribution, total cell number or subset yield were found between patients and healthy donors. A total of around 110,000,000 sorted cells were examined across all samples, and a strong correlation was observed between cell number per subset and RNA yield. The study compared TCRB repertoires of sorted circulating CD4+ T cell subsets between recently diagnosed type 1 diabetes patients and matched healthy donors. Naive and central memory subsets were obtained from all 30 or so donors, but regulatory and stem cell-like memory subsets were isolated from only 8 patients and 8 healthy donors.

The germline V gene provides CDR1 SGHDT and CDR2 YYEEEE. Inclusive of the bounding cysteine and phenylalanine, the CDR3 is 14 residues long. Of the read, only the CDR3 DNA is kept; its 42 bases are in frame from base 1. Trimming removed 6 bases from V and 7 bases from J, leaving 18 bases between the germline ends. The entire isolated RNA was reverse transcribed using the High Capacity cDNA Reverse Transcription Kit, and thus expressed TCRB transcripts were sequenced. Deep immunoSEQ sequencing was applied to naive, central memory and regulatory T cell samples, giving an average of about 3.57 million total reads per sample. Sorted cells were lysed in RLT buffer and RNA was extracted with DNase-treated RNeasy Micro or Mini kits, depending on cell number. Each cell subset was processed on its own to prevent cross-contamination, while patient and healthy donor samples were processed together. The immunoSEQ multiplex PCR was used to amplify TCRB sequences from cDNA, yielding 87-bp fragments that span the CDR3 region. Sequencing of the amplicons was done on the Illumina HiSeq platform. In the authors' own workflow: Synthetic template baselines were used to correct PCR bias computationally, reads within Hamming distance 2 were collapsed together, and singletons that could not be merged were discarded. Reads were aligned against IMGT so that V, D and J genes, CDR3 length and insertions or deletions at six rearrangement sites could be assigned. Within each subset, clonotype counts were normalized to sorted cell number, and only after that were true diversity and Gini coefficients computed with the tcR R package. The overlap coefficient, calculated on TCRB nucleotide sequences, was used to measure repertoire sharing. Out-of-frame TCRB sequences from naive cells were analyzed as a proxy for the pre-selection repertoire. In its TCRdb copy, this immuneACCESS table keeps in-frame sequences only and misses some clones. Where compared with another copy, unresolved V genes explain less than half of these, and the others have no known cause. The D gene and trimming were derived from the DNA, and the V and J assignments and clone size from that table. Here the sample has about 450,000 clones; roughly 11% occur a single time. The top ten hold around 0.05% of the sample.

Each donor gave one peripheral blood draw, averaging approximately 0.12 L, which was collected into heparinised tubes. Naive, central memory, regulatory and stem cell-like memory CD4+ T cells were sorted on a BD FACSAria II using a panel including CD45RO, CCR7, CD25, CD127, CD95 and CD27. Purity was above 95% for every sorted population. PBMCs were isolated right away by Lymphoprep density gradient centrifugation and were stained directly, without culture. To minimize batch effects, samples were stained and sorted in pairs, one healthy donor with one patient per experiment. The research as a whole found: Because the HLA sub-analyses included only small numbers of individuals, any influence of HLA type on TCRB rearrangement was left unresolved. Because cDNA was sequenced instead of genomic DNA, activated cells with high expression could be over-represented, although the groups did not differ in activation or CD3 levels. Naive, central memory and regulatory TCRB repertoires appeared more similar among patients than among healthy donors. Patients with type 1 diabetes made fewer insertions and deleted more nucleotides at VDJ recombination sites, implying thymic rearrangement abnormalities. Shorter templates might have been favored by PCR, but patient and control samples were amplified and corrected together, so both groups would have been affected equally by any skew. In all four CD4+ subsets, TCRB CDR3 length was moderately but significantly shorter in type 1 diabetes patients.

The chain joins TRBV5-6 to TRBJ2-3, with TRBD2 as a weak D call on 5 bases. This TCR was sampled from a woman between 18 and 29 years old in good health. Sequencing was performed on naive CD4+ T cells from blood. According to the study, the label for this sample's cell subset or site signals: true naive CD4+ T cells. The CDR3 region has the sequence CASTMIDGRHTQYF. At the DNA level, the sequence is TGTGCCAGCACCATGATAGATGGGAGACATACGCAGTATTTT.